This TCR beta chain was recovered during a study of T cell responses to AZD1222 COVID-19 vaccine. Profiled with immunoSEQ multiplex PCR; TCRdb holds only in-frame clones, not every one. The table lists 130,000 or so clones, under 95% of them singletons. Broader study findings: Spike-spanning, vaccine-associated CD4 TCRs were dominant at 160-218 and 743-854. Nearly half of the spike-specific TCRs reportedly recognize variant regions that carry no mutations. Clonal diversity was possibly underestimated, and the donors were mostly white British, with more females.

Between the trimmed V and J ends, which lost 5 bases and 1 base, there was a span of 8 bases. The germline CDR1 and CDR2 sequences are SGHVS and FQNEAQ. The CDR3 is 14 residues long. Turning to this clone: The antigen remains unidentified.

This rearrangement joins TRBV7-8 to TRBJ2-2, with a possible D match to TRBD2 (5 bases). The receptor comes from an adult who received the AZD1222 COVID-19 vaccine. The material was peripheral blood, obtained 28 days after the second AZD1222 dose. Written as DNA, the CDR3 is TGTGCCAGCAGCCCAGGACTGAACACCGGGGAGCTGTTTTTT. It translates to CASSPGLNTGELFF.